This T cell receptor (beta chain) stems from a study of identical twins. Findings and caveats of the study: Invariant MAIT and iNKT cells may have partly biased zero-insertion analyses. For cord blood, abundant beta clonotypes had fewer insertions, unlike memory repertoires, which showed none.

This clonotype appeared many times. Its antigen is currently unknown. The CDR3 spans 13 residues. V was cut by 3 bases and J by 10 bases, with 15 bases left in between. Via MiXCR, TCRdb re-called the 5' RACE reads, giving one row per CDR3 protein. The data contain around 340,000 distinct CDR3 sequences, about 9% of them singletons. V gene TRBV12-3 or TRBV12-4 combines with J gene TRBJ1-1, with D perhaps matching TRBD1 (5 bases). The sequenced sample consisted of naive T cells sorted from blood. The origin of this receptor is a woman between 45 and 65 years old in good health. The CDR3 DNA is TGTGCCAGCAGTTTCGGCCCCAGAGGGGCAGCTTTCTTT. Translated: CASSFGPRGAAFF.